A single sample is the source of the 5 T cell receptor beta chains below, sequenced in a study of human T cells and chemical hapten exposure. From the RACE reads, TCRdb called clonotypes with MiXCR, one entry per CDR3 protein. The profile shows tens of thousands of distinct CDR3 sequences, 9.5% to 12% of them singletons. This sample's time point: patch test 1, 2 weeks after DPC sensitization. Documented treatment: therapeutic diphenylcyclopropenone sensitization with weekly scalp DPC. The source material was whole blood, sampled in connection with sensitization to the hapten diphenylcyclopropenone (DPC). The receptors stem from a woman aged 45-60 years with alopecia areata. Some clones in this sample may be carry-over from other donors' samples.

This clonotype came up many times. DNA for the CDR3: TGTGCCAGCAGCCATTATGGAAGTGAGCAGTTCTTC. This sequence encodes CASSHYGSEQFF. This chain uses TRBV9 with TRBJ2-1; D is uncertain. With 4 bases removed from V and 9 bases from J, the gap between germline ends came to 11 bases. The CDR3 extends over 12 amino acids. CDR1 is SGDLS, CDR2 YYNGEE, per germline.

This chain uses TRBV7-9 with TRBJ2-5, with 9 bases matching TRBD2. The trim removed 4 bases at V and 5 bases at J, leaving 8 bases unmatched. This CDR3 has 15 residues. The germline V gene encodes CDR1 SEHNR and CDR2 FQNEAQ (reference sequence). CDR3 region: CASSSIAGAGETQYF. The CDR3 DNA reads as TGTGCCAGCAGCTCTATAGCGGGAGCGGGCGAGACCCAGTACTTC.

This clonotype has a count of ten or more. This chain uses TRBV14 with TRBJ1-4; TRBD1 is a possible D gene (5 bases). The V end was cut by 0 bases, the J end by 10 bases, with 24 bases between. CDR3 size: 18 residues. The germline CDR1 and CDR2 sequences are SGHDN and FVKESK. CDR3 DNA: TGTGCCAGCAGCCAAGATCACCTTAAACGGGGCGAAGCGAGAAAACTGTTTTTT. Translating it yields CASSQDHLKRGEARKLFF.

The genes are TRBV27 and TRBJ2-7; perhaps TRBD2 as D (5 bases). The CDR3 is 13 amino acids. CDR1 MNHEY and CDR2 SMNVEV come from the germline V gene (reference sequence). The ends were cut back, 6 bases at V and 7 bases at J, with 16 bases in the middle. CDR3 DNA: TGTGCCAGCAGCAATTCACTGAGAGGGGAGCAGTACTTC. Protein product: CASSNSLRGEQYF.

In this sample, this clonotype turned up a few times. V usage is TRBV7-9 and J usage is TRBJ2-2, with 8 bases that match TRBD2. The CDR3 is made up of 15 amino acids. Germline lookup yields CDR1 SEHNR and CDR2 FQNEAQ (reference sequence). Trimming took 5 bases from V and 4 from J; bases not matched to a gene: 6. DNA for the CDR3: TGTGCCAGCAGCGTCACCGGGACTAGCACCGGGGAGCTGTTTTTT. It yields the protein CASSVTGTSTGELFF.